These 4 T cell receptor beta chains were sequenced from one sample in a study of blood T cell repertoires in COVID-19. The table came from immunoSEQ multiplex PCR; TCRdb's copy has only in-frame clones and leaves some out. The table lists fewer than 200,000 clones, over 75% of them singletons. Sequenced: PBMCs or T cells enriched from blood (not recorded which). The receptors here all came from a woman under 30 who had recovered from COVID-19.

The chain employs TRBV5-1 and TRBJ1-1; 9 bases align to TRBD1. The CDR3 covers 17 residues. Germline V gene data show CDR1 as SGHRS and CDR2 as YFSETQ. J gave up 0 bases and V 4 bases, and 10 bases lay outside the gene matches. CDR3 region: CASSPGPGQGMNTEAFF. The CDR3 DNA reads TGCGCCAGCAGCCCGGGCCCGGGACAGGGTATGAACACTGAAGCTTTCTTT.

The chain is built from TRBV7-2 and TRBJ2-1; 7 bases line up with TRBD1. The V segment lost 5 bases and the J segment 5 bases; nucleotides outside the gene matches: 12. Per the germline V gene, CDR1 is SGHTA and CDR2 is FQGNSA. The CDR3 covers 16 residues. The CDR3 sequence is CASSRFSGQANNEQFF. CDR3 nucleotides: TGTGCCAGCAGCCGTTTCTCCGGACAGGCGAACAATGAGCAGTTCTTC.

The sample holds a few counts of this clone. The rearrangement joins TRBV27 to TRBJ1-2, with TRBD1 matching 9 bases. The germline V gene encodes CDR1 MNHEY and CDR2 SMNVEV (reference sequence). The trim removed 6 bases at V and 0 bases at J, leaving 8 bases unmatched. CDR3 length: 16 amino acids. The CDR3 loop reads CASRPGTGTANYGYTF. The CDR3 DNA follows: TGTGCCAGCAGGCCGGGGACAGGGACTGCTAACTATGGCTACACCTTC.

This rearrangement joins TRBV6-1 to TRBJ2-3; D gene uncertain. The germline CDR1 and CDR2 sequences are MNHNS and SASEGT. The CDR3 spans 13 residues. Between the trimmed V and J ends, which lost 3 bases and 7 bases, there was a span of 11 bases. The CDR3 sequence: CASSEIRVNTQYF. CDR3 DNA: TGTGCCAGCAGTGAGATTCGGGTTAATACGCAGTATTTT.